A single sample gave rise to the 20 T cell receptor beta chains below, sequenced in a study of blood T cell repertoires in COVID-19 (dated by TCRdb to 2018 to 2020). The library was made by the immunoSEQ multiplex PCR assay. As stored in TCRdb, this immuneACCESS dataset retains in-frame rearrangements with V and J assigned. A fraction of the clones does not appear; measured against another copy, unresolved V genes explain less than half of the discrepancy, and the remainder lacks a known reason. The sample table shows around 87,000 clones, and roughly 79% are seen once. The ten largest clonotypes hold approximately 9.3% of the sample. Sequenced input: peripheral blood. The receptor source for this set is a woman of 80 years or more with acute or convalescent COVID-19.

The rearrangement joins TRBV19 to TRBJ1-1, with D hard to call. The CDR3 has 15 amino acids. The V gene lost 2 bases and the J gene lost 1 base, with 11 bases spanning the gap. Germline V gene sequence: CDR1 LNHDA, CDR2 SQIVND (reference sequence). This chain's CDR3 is CASSIRGLWNTEAFF. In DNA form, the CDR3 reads TGTGCCAGTAGTATACGCGGGTTATGGAACACTGAAGCTTTCTTT.

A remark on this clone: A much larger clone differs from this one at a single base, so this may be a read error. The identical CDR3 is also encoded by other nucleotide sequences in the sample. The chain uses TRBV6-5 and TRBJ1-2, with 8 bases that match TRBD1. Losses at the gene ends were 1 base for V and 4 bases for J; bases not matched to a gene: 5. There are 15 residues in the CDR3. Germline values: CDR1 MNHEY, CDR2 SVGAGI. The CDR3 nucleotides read TGTGCCAGCAGTTACTGGCAGGGGGCGTCCTATGGCTACACCTTC. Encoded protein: CASSYWQGASYGYTF.

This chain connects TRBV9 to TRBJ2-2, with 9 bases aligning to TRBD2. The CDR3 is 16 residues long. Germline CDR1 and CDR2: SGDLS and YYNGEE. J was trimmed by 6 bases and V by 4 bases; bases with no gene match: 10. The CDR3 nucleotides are TGTGCCAGCAGCCCGTCGTCAGCGGGAGGATCCGGGGAGCTGTTTTTT. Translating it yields CASSPSSAGGSGELFF.

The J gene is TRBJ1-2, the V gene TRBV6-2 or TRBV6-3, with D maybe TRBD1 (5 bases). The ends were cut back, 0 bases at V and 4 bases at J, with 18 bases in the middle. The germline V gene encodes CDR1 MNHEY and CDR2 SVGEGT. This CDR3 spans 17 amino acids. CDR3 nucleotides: TGTGCCAGCAGTTACTCTCGGGACTCCCATGGGTCCTATGGCTACACCTTC. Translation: CASSYSRDSHGSYGYTF.

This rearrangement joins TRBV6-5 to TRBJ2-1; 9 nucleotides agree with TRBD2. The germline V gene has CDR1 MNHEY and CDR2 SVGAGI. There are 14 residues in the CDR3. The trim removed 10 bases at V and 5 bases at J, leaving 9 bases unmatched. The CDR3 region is CAIKPGTSNNEQFF. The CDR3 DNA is TGTGCCATTAAGCCCGGGACTAGCAACAATGAGCAGTTCTTC.

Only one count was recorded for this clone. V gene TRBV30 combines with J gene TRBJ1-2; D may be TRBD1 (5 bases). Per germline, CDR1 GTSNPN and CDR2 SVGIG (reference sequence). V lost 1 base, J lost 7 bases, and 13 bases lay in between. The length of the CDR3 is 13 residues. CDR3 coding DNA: TGTGCCTGGAGTGAAGGGGTTGGCGGTGGCTACACCTTC. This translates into CAWSEGVGGGYTF.

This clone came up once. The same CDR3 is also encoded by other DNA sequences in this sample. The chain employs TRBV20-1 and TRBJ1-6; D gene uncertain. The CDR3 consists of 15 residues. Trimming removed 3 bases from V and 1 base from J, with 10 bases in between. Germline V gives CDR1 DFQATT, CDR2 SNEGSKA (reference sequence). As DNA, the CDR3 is TGCAGTGCTAGTGGGCCCAGTTCCTATAATTCACCCCTCCACTTT. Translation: CSASGPSSYNSPLHF.

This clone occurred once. The CDR3 coding sequence is TGTGCCTGGAGTGGGGGACACCGTAGCAATCAGCCCCAGCATTTT. Amino acid sequence: CAWSGGHRSNQPQHF. The V call is TRBV30, the J call TRBJ1-5; TRBD1 is a possible D gene (6 bases). Germline V gene data show CDR1 as GTSNPN and CDR2 as SVGIG (reference sequence). This CDR3 has 15 residues. The germline V and J ends were trimmed by 1 base and 0 bases, with 10 bases remaining between them.

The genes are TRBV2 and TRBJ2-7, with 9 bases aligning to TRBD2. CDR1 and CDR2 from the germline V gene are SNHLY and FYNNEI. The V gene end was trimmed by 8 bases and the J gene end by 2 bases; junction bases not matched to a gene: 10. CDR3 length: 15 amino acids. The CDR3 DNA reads TGTGCCAGCGCTAAGTTAGCGGGAGAAACCTACGAGCAGTACTTC. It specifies CASAKLAGETYEQYF.

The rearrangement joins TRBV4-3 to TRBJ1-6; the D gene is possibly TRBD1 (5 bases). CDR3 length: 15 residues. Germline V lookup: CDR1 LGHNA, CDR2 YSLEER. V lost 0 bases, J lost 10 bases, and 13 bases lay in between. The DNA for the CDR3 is TGCGCCAGCAGCCAAGATTTCAGGGTAGGATCACCCCTCCACTTT. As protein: CASSQDFRVGSPLHF.

CDR3 region: CASTGLAGGSYNEQFF. The CDR3 nucleotides are TGTGCCAGCACTGGTCTAGCGGGAGGGTCCTACAATGAGCAGTTCTTC. V is TRBV27 and J is TRBJ2-1; TRBD2 agrees at 12 bases. The CDR3 is 16 residues long. Losses at the gene ends were 7 bases for V and 1 base for J; bases not matched to a gene: 5. The V gene's germline CDR1 is MNHEY and CDR2 SMNVEV (reference sequence).

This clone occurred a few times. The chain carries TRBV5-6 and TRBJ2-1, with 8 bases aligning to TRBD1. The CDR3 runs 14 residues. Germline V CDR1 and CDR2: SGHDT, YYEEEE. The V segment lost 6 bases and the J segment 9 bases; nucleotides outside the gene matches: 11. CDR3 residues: CASNPRRGRVEQFF. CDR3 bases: TGTGCCAGCAACCCGCGCAGGGGGCGCGTTGAGCAGTTCTTC.

The CDR3 loop is CASSYAQGVYGYTF. CDR3 DNA sequence: TGTGCCAGCAGTTACGCACAGGGTGTCTATGGCTACACCTTC. The J gene is TRBJ1-2, the V gene TRBV6-2 or TRBV6-3, with D perhaps TRBD1 (6 bases). Germline CDR1 reads MNHEY; CDR2 reads SVGEGT. CDR3 length: 14 amino acids. V was cut by 2 bases and J by 4 bases, with 11 bases left in between.

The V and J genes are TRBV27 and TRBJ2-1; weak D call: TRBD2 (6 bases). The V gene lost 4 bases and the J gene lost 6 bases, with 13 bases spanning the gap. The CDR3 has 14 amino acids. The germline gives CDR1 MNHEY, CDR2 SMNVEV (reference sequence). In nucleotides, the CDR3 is TGTGCCAGCAGTTGGACTATTGCCCCCAATGAGCAGTTCTTC. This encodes CASSWTIAPNEQFF.

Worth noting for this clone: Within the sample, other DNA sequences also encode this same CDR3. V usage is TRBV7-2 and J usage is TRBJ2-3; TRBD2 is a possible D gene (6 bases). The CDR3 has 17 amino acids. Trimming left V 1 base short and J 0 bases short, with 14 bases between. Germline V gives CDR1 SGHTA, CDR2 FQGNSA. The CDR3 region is CASSLVGAGGSTDTQYF. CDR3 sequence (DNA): TGTGCCAGCAGCTTAGTAGGAGCGGGTGGTAGCACAGATACGCAGTATTTT.

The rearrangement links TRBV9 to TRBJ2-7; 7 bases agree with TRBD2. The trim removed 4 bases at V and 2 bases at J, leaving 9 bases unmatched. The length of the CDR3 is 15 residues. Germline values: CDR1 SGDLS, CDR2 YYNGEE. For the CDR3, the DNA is TGTGCCAGCAGCCCCCTCGGGGGGACGGCCTACGAGCAGTACTTC. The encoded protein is CASSPLGGTAYEQYF.

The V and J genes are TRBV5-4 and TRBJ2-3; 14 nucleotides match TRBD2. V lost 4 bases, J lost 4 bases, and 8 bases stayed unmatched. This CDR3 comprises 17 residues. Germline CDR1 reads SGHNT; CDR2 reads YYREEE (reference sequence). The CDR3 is CASSPGGTSGSSDTQYF. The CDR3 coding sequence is TGTGCCAGCAGCCCAGGGGGGACTAGCGGGAGTTCAGATACGCAGTATTTT.

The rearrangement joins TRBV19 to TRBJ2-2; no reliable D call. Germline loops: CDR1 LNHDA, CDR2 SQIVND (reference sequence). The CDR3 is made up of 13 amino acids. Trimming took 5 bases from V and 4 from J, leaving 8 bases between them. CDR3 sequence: CASSAPGTGELFF. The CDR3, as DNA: TGTGCCAGTAGTGCCCCCGGCACCGGGGAGCTGTTTTTT.

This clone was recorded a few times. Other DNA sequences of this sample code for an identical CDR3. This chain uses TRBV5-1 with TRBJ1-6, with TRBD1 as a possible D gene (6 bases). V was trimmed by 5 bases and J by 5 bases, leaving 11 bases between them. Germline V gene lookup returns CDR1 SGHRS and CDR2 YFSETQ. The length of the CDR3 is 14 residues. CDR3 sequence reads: CASSPGQNNSPLHF. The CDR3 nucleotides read TGCGCCAGCAGTCCCGGACAGAATAATTCACCCCTCCACTTT.

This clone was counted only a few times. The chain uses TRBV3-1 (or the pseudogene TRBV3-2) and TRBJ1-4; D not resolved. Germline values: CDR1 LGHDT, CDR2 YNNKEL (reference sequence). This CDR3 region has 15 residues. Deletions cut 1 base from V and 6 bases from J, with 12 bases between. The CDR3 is CASSQGAGWDEKLFF. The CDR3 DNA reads TGTGCCAGCAGCCAAGGTGCGGGGTGGGATGAAAAACTGTTTTTT.